The 18 T cell receptor beta chains in this list originate from one sample, sequenced in a study of OX40 agonist ivuxolimab in advanced cancers. Profiled with immunoSEQ multiplex PCR; TCRdb holds only in-frame clones, not every one. This table holds 60,000 to 65,000 clones, just under 85% found once. The specimen was CD4+ or CD8+ T cells sorted from blood, collected in a trial of the OX40 agonist ivuxolimab. The receptors originated from an adult with an advanced solid tumor such as melanoma, head and neck, liver or kidney cancer.

The rearrangement links TRBV15 to TRBJ1-6, with 10 bases aligning to TRBD1. The CDR3 has 15 residues. Per germline, CDR1 LNHNV and CDR2 YYDKDF (reference sequence). J gave up 13 bases and V 0 bases, and 6 bases lay outside the gene matches. The CDR3 DNA reads as TGTGCCACCAGCAGAGAAGGGACAGGGGTTGGGCCCCTCCACTTT. Translated, it gives CATSREGTGVGPLHF.

The DNA for the CDR3 is TGTGCCAGCAGTTACTCCTCAGGGGACGACGAGCAGTACTTC. Protein: CASSYSSGDDEQYF. The chain recombines TRBV6-5 with TRBJ2-7, with D perhaps TRBD1 (6 bases). The CDR3 totals 14 residues. V was shortened by 0 bases and J by 5 bases, with 11 bases between the two germline ends. From germline, CDR1 is MNHEY and CDR2 SVGAGI.

This chain uses TRBV5-1 with TRBJ1-1; tentative D call: TRBD1 (6 bases). CDR1 SGHRS and CDR2 YFSETQ come from the germline V gene. V was cut by 5 bases and J by 1 base, with 12 bases left in between. This CDR3 region has 14 residues. The CDR3 loop is CASSRGGRNTEAFF. CDR3 sequence (DNA): TGCGCCAGCAGTAGAGGGGGGAGGAACACTGAAGCTTTCTTT.

The genes are TRBV5-1 and TRBJ1-1; D ambiguous. V was cut by 2 bases and J by 5 bases, with 10 bases left in between. Germline lookup yields CDR1 SGHRS and CDR2 YFSETQ. CDR3 length: 13 amino acids. CDR3 residues: CASSFLDGTEAFF. In DNA form, the CDR3 reads TGCGCCAGCAGCTTCCTGGATGGGACTGAAGCTTTCTTT.

CDR3 in amino acids: CASTQDPYEQYF. The CDR3 region has the DNA TGTGCCAGCACCCAAGACCCCTACGAGCAGTACTTC. The chain combines TRBV11-2 with TRBJ2-7; D is ambiguous. V lost 7 bases and J lost 2, with 9 bases in between. Germline lookup yields CDR1 SGHAT and CDR2 FQNNGV. This CDR3 region has 12 residues.

The V gene is TRBV9, the J gene TRBJ1-5; 7 bases match TRBD1. Per the germline V gene, CDR1 is SGDLS and CDR2 is YYNGEE. The CDR3 loop spans 15 amino acids. V shed 0 bases, J shed 4 bases, and the junction held 4 bases outside the gene matches. CDR3 amino acids: CASSVGRGENQPQHF. The CDR3 DNA reads as TGTGCCAGCAGCGTAGGCAGGGGGGAAAATCAGCCCCAGCATTTT.

The CDR3, as DNA: TGTGCCAGCAGTCGGGACGGATTAAGCTCCTACGAGCAGTACTTC. The encoded protein is CASSRDGLSSYEQYF. The rearrangement uses TRBV6-5 and TRBJ2-5, with D perhaps being TRBD1 or TRBD2 (5 bases each). The J call is in doubt because the DNA end fits TRBJ2-7 better. Germline V gene sequence: CDR1 MNHEY, CDR2 SVGAGI. The CDR3 totals 15 residues.

The chain combines TRBV7-9 with TRBJ2-3, with TRBD2 identical over 7 bases. Germline trimming cut 4 bases from V and 0 bases from J; bases unmatched to any gene: 7. The CDR3 is 16 residues long. Germline CDR1 reads SEHNR; CDR2 reads FQNEAQ (reference sequence). The chain's CDR3 is CASSSRLAASTDTQYF. CDR3 DNA sequence: TGTGCCAGCAGCTCGAGACTAGCAGCTAGCACAGATACGCAGTATTTT. The complete variable domain, with remaining parts taken from reference TRBV7-9 and TRBJ2-3, reads DTGVSQNPRHKITKRGQNVTFRCDPISEHNRLYWYRQTLGQGPEFLTYFQNEAQLEKSRLLSDRFSAERPKGSFSTLEIQRTEQGDSAMYLCASSSRLAASTDTQYFGPGTRLTVL.

This clone was picked up a small number of times. The chain recombines TRBV7-2 with TRBJ1-2; 7 positions match TRBD1. Germline V gene lookup returns CDR1 SGHTA and CDR2 FQGNSA. This CDR3 is built from 16 residues. V was pared by 4 bases and J by 5 bases, with 13 bases of the junction left unmatched. This CDR3 is CASSSGTALFGYGYTF. DNA of the CDR3: TGTGCCAGCAGCTCCGGGACAGCGTTATTTGGGTATGGCTACACCTTC.

The chain has TRBV10-3 and TRBJ1-1; tentative D call: TRBD1 (6 bases). Germline CDR1 reads ENHRY; CDR2 reads SYGVKD. The V end was cut by 3 bases, the J end by 7 bases, with 18 bases between. This CDR3 region has 15 residues. The CDR3: CAISDASGQKLEAFF. As DNA, the CDR3 is TGTGCCATCAGTGACGCTTCGGGACAAAAACTTGAAGCTTTCTTT.

This rearrangement joins TRBV6-5 to TRBJ2-2; D is perhaps TRBD1 (5 bases). This CDR3 spans 12 amino acids. CDR1 is MNHEY, CDR2 SVGAGI, per germline. Trimming removed 5 bases at V and 6 bases at J, with 7 bases between. The CDR3 DNA reads TGTGCCAGCAGTCTCAGGGCCGGGGAGCTGTTTTTT. Its translation: CASSLRAGELFF.

The chain couples TRBV6-5 to TRBJ1-2, with unresolved D. This CDR3 is built from 15 residues. Germline-derived CDR1 and CDR2 are MNHEY and SVGAGI. V was trimmed by 0 bases and J by 2 bases, leaving 10 bases between them. CDR3 residues: CASSYSMEGNYGYTF. CDR3 DNA: TGTGCCAGCAGTTACTCGATGGAGGGAAACTATGGCTACACCTTC.

This clone was detected only a few times. The chain uses TRBV28 and TRBJ1-3; D gene uncertain. The V gene lost 6 bases and the J gene lost 4 bases, with 13 bases spanning the gap. Germline CDR1 is MDHEN and CDR2 is SYDVKM. The CDR3 runs 14 residues. CDR3 nucleotides: TGTGCCAGCAGCTCTGAGGTCGCGGGAAACACCATATATTTT. Its translation: CASSSEVAGNTIYF.

The chain recombines TRBV29-1 with TRBJ1-2; 7 positions agree with TRBD1. V lost 7 bases to trimming and J lost 3 bases; unmatched junction nucleotides: 5. The CDR3 sequence is 12 residues long. Germline loops: CDR1 SQVTM, CDR2 ANQGSEA. CDR3: CSARGVYYGYTF. The CDR3 DNA sequence: TGCAGCGCCAGGGGGGTCTACTATGGCTACACCTTC. Full variable domain (missing parts from reference TRBV29-1 and TRBJ1-2): SAVISQKPSRDICQRGTSLTIQCQVDSQVTMMFWYRQQPGQSLTLIATANQGSEATYESGFVIDKFPISRPNLTFSTLTVSNMSPEDSSIYLCSARGVYYGYTFGSGTRLTVV.

This rearrangement joins TRBV5-1 to TRBJ1-2; D not resolved. V lost 4 bases and J 1 base, leaving 8 bases between the germline ends. From germline, CDR1 is SGHRS and CDR2 YFSETQ. The CDR3 contains 13 residues. CDR3 loop: CASSERVNYGYTF. In DNA, the CDR3 is TGCGCCAGCAGCGAACGGGTTAACTATGGCTACACCTTC.

This clone has only a few counts. The CDR3 DNA sequence: TGCGCCAGCAGCTGGGCAGGGGATGGCTACACCTTC. It is translated as CASSWAGDGYTF. This chain links TRBV5-1 with TRBJ1-2, with a weak D call TRBD1 (6 bases). V was shortened by 3 bases and J by 6 bases, with 9 bases between the two germline ends. This CDR3 comprises 12 residues. CDR1 SGHRS and CDR2 YFSETQ come from the germline V gene.

In its sample, this clone was seen a few times. The rearrangement joins TRBV7-2 to TRBJ1-2; D is ambiguous. Trimming cost V 4 bases and J 4 bases, with 7 bases left between them. This CDR3 comprises 12 residues. The V gene's germline CDR1 is SGHTA and CDR2 FQGNSA. Written as DNA, the CDR3 is TGTGCCAGCAGCTCCCCCAGCTATGGCTACACCTTC. It specifies CASSSPSYGYTF.

The J gene is TRBJ2-7, the V gene TRBV10-3, with D uncertain. There are 13 residues in the CDR3. Germline V gene sequence: CDR1 ENHRY, CDR2 SYGVKD. The V end was cut by 4 bases, the J end by 0 bases, with 7 bases between. CDR3 DNA: TGTGCCATCAGTGTCGATAACTCCTACGAGCAGTACTTC. Protein sequence: CAISVDNSYEQYF.